This TCR beta chain was sequenced for a study of T cell repertoires in cytomegalovirus infection (dated by TCRdb to about 2019). With regard to the full study: Donor HLA type was relevant to the analysis, as public TCR beta signatures indicated carriage of CMV infection together with the matching HLA type. Points the paper makes about the study in general: In both this cohort and an independent 352-donor cohort, the cumulative frequency of public TCR beta family members distinguished carriers of CMV infection plus the relevant HLA type. The ex vivo response was dominated by HLA-C-restricted CMV-specific TCR beta clonotypes, which also provided the single most frequent clonotype in two of eight donors.

This clonotype has more than one count but fewer than ten. No cognate antigen has been identified for it. Nothing much larger sits one base from this clone, and base qualities are not available. Reads for this sample came from an Illumina HiSeq 1500. TCRdb cleaned the public reads at Q25 with fastp, built clones with MiXCR and kept in-frame beta chains. Rows merge per CDR3 protein into single entries with the most common DNA and genes. Within this sample are hundreds of thousands of distinct CDR3 sequences, with approximately 24% of them counted one time only. The ten largest clonotypes hold 8% of the sample. CDR1 MNHEY and CDR2 SMNVEV are derived from the germline V gene (reference sequence). Ends trimmed: V by 2 bases, J by 6 bases; bases unmatched to a gene: 4. The CDR3 starts with the cysteine, ends with the phenylalanine, and has 13 residues. Only the CDR3 DNA is retained, 39 bases long and in frame from the first base.

The chain uses TRBV27 and TRBJ2-7, and 7 junction bases match TRBD1. The source material was CD8+ T cells from PBMCs. This clonotype was obtained from a human donor in good health (CMV status not recorded). Some clones in this sample may be carry-over from other donors' samples. The nucleotide sequence is given as TGTGCCAGCAGTTTAGGGACAGTATCCGAGCAGTACTTC. Translated, it gives CASSLGTVSEQYF.